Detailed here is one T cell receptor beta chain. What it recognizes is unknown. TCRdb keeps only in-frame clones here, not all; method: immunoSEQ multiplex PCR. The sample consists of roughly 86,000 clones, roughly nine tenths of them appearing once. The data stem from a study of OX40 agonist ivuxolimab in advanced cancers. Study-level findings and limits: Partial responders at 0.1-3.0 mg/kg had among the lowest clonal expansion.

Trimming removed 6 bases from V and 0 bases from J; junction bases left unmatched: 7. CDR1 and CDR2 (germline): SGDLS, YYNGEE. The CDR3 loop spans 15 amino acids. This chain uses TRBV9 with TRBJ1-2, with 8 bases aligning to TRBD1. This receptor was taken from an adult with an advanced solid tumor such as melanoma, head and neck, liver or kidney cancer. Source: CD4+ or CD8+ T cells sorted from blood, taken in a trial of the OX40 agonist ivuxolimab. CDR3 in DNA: TGTGCCAGCACCCCAGGACAGGGAGCTAACTATGGCTACACCTTC. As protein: CASTPGQGANYGYTF. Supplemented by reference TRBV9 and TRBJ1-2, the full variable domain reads DSGVTQTPKHLITATGQRVTLRCSPRSGDLSVYWYQQSLDQGLQFLIQYYNGEERAKGNILERFSAQQFPDLHSELNLSSLELGDSALYFCASTPGQGANYGYTFGSGTRLTVV.